The clone carrying this T cell receptor beta chain was recorded once. The target antigen is unknown. The data originate from a study of cytomegalovirus exposure and HLA in healthy donors. Study conclusions and caveats: Among TCR beta chains, those listed as cytomegalovirus-associated numbered 164.

Germline V CDR1 and CDR2: LNHNV, YYDKDF (reference sequence). V was shortened by 6 bases and J by 10 bases, with 19 bases between the two germline ends. This CDR3 comprises 14 residues. Profiling relied on immunoSEQ multiplex PCR, and the TCRdb table lists in-frame clones only, not all of them. The sample gives 90,000 to 120,000 clones, roughly 84% of which show up once; approximately 3% is in the top ten. The V gene is TRBV15, the J gene TRBJ2-1; tentatively, D is TRBD1 (6 bases). This clonotype was obtained from a young woman in good health and CMV-seronegative. Sequenced: PBMCs. The CDR3: CATRVGQTTMEQFF. As DNA, the CDR3 is TGTGCCACCAGAGTCGGACAGACGACTATGGAGCAGTTCTTC.